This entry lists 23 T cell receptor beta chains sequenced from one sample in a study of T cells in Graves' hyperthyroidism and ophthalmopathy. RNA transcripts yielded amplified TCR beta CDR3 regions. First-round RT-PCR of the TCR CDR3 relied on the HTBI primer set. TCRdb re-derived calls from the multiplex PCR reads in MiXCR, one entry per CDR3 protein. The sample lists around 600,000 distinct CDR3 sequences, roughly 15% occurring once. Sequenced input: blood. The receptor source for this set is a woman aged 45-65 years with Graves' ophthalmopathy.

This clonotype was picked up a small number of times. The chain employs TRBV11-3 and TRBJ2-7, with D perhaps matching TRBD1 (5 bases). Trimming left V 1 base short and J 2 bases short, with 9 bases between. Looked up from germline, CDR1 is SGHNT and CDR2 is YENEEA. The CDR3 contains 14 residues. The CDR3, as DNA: TGTGCCAGCAGCTTAGGACAGAACCCCTACGAGCAGTACTTC. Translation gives CASSLGQNPYEQYF.

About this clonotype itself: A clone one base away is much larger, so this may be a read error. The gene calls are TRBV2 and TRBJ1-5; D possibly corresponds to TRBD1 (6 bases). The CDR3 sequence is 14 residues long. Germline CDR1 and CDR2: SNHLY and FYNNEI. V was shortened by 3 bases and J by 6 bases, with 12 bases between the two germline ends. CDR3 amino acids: CASSDWTAVQPQHF. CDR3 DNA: TGTGCCAGCAGTGACTGGACAGCGGTTCAGCCCCAGCATTTT.

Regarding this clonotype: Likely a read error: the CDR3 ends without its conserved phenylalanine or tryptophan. The CDR3 spells CASSEFYEQYL. CDR3 DNA: TGTGCCAGCAGTGAATTCTACGAGCAGTACCTC. The chain employs TRBV6-1 and TRBJ2-7, with D uncertain. The germline V and J ends were trimmed by 2 bases and 3 bases, with 2 bases remaining between them. The CDR3 runs to 11 residues. Germline V gene lookup returns CDR1 MNHNS and CDR2 SASEGT.

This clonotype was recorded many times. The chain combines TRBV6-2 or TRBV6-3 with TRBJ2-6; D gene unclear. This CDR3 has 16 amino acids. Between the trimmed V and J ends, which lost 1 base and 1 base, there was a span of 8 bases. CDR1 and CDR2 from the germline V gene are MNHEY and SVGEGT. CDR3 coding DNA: TGTGCCAGCAGTTACTTGCGTTCTTCTGGGGCCAACGTCCTGACTTTC. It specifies CASSYLRSSGANVLTF.

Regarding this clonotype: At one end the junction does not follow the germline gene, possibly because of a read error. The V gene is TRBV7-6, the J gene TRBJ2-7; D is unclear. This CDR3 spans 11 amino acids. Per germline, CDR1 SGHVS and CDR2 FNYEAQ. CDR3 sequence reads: CTSSPLHEQYF. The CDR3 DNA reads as TGTACCAGCAGTCCCCTGCACGAGCAGTACTTC.

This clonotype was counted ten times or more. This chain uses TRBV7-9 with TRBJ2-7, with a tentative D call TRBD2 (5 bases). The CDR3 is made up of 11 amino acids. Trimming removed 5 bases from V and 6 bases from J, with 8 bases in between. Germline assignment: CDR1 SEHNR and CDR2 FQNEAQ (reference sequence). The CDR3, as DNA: TGTGCCAGCAGCACTAGTGGCGAGCAGTACTTC. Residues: CASSTSGEQYF.

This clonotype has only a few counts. The CDR3: CASSPLDEAYREQFF. DNA for the CDR3: TGTGCCAGCAGCCCCTTGGACGAAGCCTACAGGGAGCAGTTCTTC. V and J are TRBV7-2 and TRBJ2-1; possible D gene TRBD1, 5 bases. Germline V gene sequence: CDR1 SGHTA, CDR2 FQGNSA. This CDR3 has 15 amino acids. Trimming removed 5 bases from V and 10 bases from J, with 21 bases in between.

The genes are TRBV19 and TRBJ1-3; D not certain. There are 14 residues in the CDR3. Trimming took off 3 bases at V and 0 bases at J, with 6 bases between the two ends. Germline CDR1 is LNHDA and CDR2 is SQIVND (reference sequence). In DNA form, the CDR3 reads TGTGCCAGTAGTATCGCCACCTCTGGAAACACCATATATTTT. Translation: CASSIATSGNTIYF.

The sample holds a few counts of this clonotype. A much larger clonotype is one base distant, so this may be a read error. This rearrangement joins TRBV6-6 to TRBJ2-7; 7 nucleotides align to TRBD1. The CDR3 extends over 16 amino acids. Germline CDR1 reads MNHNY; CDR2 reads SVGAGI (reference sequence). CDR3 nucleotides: TGTGCCCGCAGTTACTCGACGGCAGGGACAGCCTTCGAGCAGTACTTC. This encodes CARSYSTAGTAFEQYF.

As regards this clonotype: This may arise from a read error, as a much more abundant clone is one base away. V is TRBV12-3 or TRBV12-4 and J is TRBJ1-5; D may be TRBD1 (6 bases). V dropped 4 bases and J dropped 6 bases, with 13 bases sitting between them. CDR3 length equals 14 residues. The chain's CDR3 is CASSSFGGSQPQHF. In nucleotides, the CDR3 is TGTGCCAGCAGTTCCTTCGGGGGCAGTCAGCCCCAGCATTTT.

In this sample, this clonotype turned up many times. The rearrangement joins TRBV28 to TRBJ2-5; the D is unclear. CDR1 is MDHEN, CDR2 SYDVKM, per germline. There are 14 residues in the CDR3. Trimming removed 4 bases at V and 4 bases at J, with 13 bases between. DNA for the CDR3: TGTGCCAGCAGTTGGGCCCGGGCCCCAGAGACCCAGTACTTC. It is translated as CASSWARAPETQYF.

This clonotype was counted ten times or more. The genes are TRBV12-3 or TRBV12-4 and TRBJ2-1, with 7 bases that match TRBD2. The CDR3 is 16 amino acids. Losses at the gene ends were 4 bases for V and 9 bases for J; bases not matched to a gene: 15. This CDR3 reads CASSSTSSIVSVEQFF. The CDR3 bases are TGTGCCAGCAGTTCGACTAGCTCTATCGTTTCCGTTGAGCAGTTCTTC.

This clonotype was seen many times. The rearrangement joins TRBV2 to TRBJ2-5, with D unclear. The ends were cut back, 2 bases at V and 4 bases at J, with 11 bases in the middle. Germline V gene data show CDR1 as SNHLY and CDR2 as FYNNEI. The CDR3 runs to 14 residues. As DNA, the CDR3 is TGTGCCAGCAGTGAATGGTTAGGGTCAGAGACCCAGTACTTC. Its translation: CASSEWLGSETQYF.

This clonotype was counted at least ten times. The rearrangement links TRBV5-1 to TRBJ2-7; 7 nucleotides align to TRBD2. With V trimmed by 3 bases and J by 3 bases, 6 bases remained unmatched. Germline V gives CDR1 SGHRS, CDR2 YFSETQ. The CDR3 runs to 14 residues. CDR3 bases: TGCGCCAGCAGCTCCAGCGGGATTTTCTACGAGCAGTACTTC. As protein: CASSSSGIFYEQYF.

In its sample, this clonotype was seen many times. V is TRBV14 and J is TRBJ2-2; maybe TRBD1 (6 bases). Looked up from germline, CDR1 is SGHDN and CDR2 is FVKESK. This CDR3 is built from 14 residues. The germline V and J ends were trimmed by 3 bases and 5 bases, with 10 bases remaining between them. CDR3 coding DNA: TGTGCCAGCAGCCAGGTTCAGGGGACCGGGGAGCTGTTTTTT. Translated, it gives CASSQVQGTGELFF.

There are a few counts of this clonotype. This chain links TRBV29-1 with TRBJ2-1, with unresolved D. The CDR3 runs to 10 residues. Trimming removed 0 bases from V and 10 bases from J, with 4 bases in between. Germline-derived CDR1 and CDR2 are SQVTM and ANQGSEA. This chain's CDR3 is CSVEELEQFF. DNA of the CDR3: TGCAGCGTTGAAGAACTAGAGCAGTTCTTC.

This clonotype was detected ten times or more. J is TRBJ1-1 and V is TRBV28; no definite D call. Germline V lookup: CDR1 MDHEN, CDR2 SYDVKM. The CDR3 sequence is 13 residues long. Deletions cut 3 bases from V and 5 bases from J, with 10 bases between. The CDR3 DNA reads TGTGCCAGCAGTTTTGGGCGGTTGACTGAAGCTTTCTTT. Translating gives CASSFGRLTEAFF.

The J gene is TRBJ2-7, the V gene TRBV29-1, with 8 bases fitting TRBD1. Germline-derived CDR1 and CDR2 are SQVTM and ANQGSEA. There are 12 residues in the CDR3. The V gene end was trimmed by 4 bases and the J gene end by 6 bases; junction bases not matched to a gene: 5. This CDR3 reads CSVGQGRTEQYF. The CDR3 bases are TGCAGCGTTGGACAGGGGAGGACCGAGCAGTACTTC.

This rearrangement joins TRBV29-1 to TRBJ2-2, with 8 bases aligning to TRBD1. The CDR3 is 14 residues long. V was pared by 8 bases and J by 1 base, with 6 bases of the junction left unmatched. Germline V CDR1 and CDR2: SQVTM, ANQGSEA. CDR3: CSIRQGWNTGELFF. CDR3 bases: TGCAGCATACGACAGGGGTGGAACACCGGGGAGCTGTTTTTT.

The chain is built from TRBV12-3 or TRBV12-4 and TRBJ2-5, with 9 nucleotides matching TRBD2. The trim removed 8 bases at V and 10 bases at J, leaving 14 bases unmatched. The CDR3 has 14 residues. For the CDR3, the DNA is TGTGCCAGCGGCCTCGTAGCGGGAGCCGGTGACCAGTACTTC. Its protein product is CASGLVAGAGDQYF.

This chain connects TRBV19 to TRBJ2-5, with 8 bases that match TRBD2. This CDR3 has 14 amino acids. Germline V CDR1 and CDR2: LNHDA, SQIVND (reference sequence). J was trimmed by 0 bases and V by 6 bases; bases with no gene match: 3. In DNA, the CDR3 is TGTGCCAGTAGGGAACTAGCGGACCAAGAGACCCAGTACTTC. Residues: CASRELADQETQYF.

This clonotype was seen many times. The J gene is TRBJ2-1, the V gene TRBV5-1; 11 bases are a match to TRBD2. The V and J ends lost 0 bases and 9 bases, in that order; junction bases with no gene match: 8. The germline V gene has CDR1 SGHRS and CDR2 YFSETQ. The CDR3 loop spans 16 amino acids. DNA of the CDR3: TGCGCCAGCAGCTTGGTTCTAGCGGGAGGACGTACTGAGCAGTTCTTC. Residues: CASSLVLAGGRTEQFF.

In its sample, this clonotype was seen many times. The DNA for the CDR3 is TGCAGTGCTAGATCGGGACTAGCGGGTAGTGAGCAGTTCTTC. It encodes CSARSGLAGSEQFF. This chain connects TRBV20-1 to TRBJ2-1; 12 positions agree with TRBD2. Trimming at V came to 2 bases and at J to 9 bases, leaving 5 bases not matched to a gene. Per germline, CDR1 DFQATT and CDR2 SNEGSKA (reference sequence). The CDR3 runs 14 residues.